One sample yielded the 30 T cell receptor beta chains listed below, sequenced in a study of shared clonotypes between healthy human individuals. Clones were read by immunoSEQ multiplex PCR, and TCRdb kept only the in-frame ones, dropping some. The sample comprises roughly 1,000,000 clones, approximately 80% of which are singletons, and under 0.6% rests with the top ten. Sequencing was done on a sample of memory CD4+ T cells from PBMCs. Specified subset: CD45RA-negative fraction. These TCRs come from a man in his late teens or twenties in good health. Some clones in this sample may be carry-over from other donors' samples.

The chain has TRBV5-1 and TRBJ2-7; a possible D gene is TRBD1 (6 bases). V was trimmed by 1 base and J by 0 bases, leaving 14 bases between them. This CDR3 region has 16 residues. CDR1 SGHRS and CDR2 YFSETQ come from the germline V gene. This chain's CDR3 is CASSLPQGSLSYEQYF. The CDR3 DNA reads TGCGCCAGCAGCTTGCCCCAGGGGTCCCTCTCCTACGAGCAGTACTTC.

The rearrangement links TRBV5-6 to TRBJ2-2; TRBD1 matches 7 bases. Trimming cost V 1 base and J 3 bases; bases outside gene matches: 9. CDR1 is SGHDT, CDR2 YYEEEE, per germline. CDR3 size: 17 residues. For the CDR3, the DNA is TGTGCCAGCAGCTTGTTCGAGGGGGCGGGTGACACCGGGGAGCTGTTTTTT. Amino acids: CASSLFEGAGDTGELFF.

The gene calls are TRBV6-1 and TRBJ1-1, with D maybe TRBD1 (6 bases). Trimming shortened V by 5 bases and J by 0 bases, and 10 bases separated the two germline ends. CDR1 is MNHNS and CDR2 is SASEGT in the germline V gene. The CDR3 covers 14 residues. The CDR3 is CASSLDRVNTEAFF. The DNA of the CDR3 is TGTGCCAGCAGTTTGGACAGAGTGAACACTGAAGCTTTCTTT.

This rearrangement joins TRBV29-1 to TRBJ1-1; no definite D call. The ends were cut back, 6 bases at V and 6 bases at J, with 8 bases in the middle. The CDR3 is 10 amino acids. The V gene's germline CDR1 is SQVTM and CDR2 ANQGSEA. The chain's CDR3 is CSVGRPEAFF. The DNA of the CDR3 is TGCAGCGTGGGTCGCCCTGAAGCTTTCTTT.

J is TRBJ1-2 and V is TRBV5-1, with D hard to call. The CDR3 sequence is 13 residues long. The V gene lost 5 bases and the J gene lost 4 bases, with 12 bases spanning the gap. Germline V gene data show CDR1 as SGHRS and CDR2 as YFSETQ. As DNA, the CDR3 is TGCGCCAGCAGAGCCTCTTGGGGCTATGGCTACACCTTC. This codes for CASRASWGYGYTF.

V and J are TRBV10-3 and TRBJ2-7, with a weak D call TRBD1 (5 bases). Germline CDR1 ENHRY, CDR2 SYGVKD. The ends were cut back, 6 bases at V and 4 bases at J, with 13 bases in the middle. The CDR3 runs to 13 residues. In DNA, the CDR3 is TGTGCCATCAGGCCAGGGTGGGAATACGAGCAGTACTTC. Protein product: CAIRPGWEYEQYF.

This chain connects TRBV18 to TRBJ1-6, with D possibly matching TRBD1 (5 bases). The CDR3 sequence is 13 residues long. Germline lookup yields CDR1 KGHSH and CDR2 LQKENI. V was trimmed by 5 bases and J by 7 bases, leaving 9 bases between them. CDR3 loop: CASSGQGNSPLHF. CDR3 DNA: TGTGCCAGCTCAGGGCAGGGAAATTCACCCCTCCACTTT.

V gene TRBV5-6 combines with J gene TRBJ2-7; tentatively, D is TRBD1 (6 bases). Germline CDR1 SGHDT, CDR2 YYEEEE. V was cut by 3 bases and J by 3 bases, with 19 bases left in between. CDR3 length equals 16 residues. The CDR3 DNA is TGTGCCAGCAGCTGGGGGCGACAGGTGTATAACTACGAGCAGTACTTC. As protein: CASSWGRQVYNYEQYF.

The chain employs TRBV5-5 and TRBJ2-7, with TRBD2 matching over 7 bases. V dropped 3 bases and J dropped 0; count of bases not matched to a gene: 15. The CDR3 is 18 residues long. Germline V gene data show CDR1 as SGHKS and CDR2 as YYEKEE (reference sequence). The CDR3 spells CASSYFFVASGNSYEQYF. The CDR3 region has the DNA TGTGCCAGCAGCTATTTTTTTGTGGCTAGCGGTAACTCCTACGAGCAGTACTTC.

The chain recombines TRBV19 with TRBJ2-7; 7 nucleotides align to TRBD1. Trimming at V came to 5 bases and at J to 2 bases, leaving 9 bases not matched to a gene. CDR3 length equals 15 residues. CDR1 and CDR2 (germline): LNHDA, SQIVND (reference sequence). The CDR3 DNA reads TGTGCCAGTAGTCTCAGCCCGGGACAGACCTACGAGCAGTACTTC. It specifies CASSLSPGQTYEQYF.

The V and J genes are TRBV30 and TRBJ1-2, with D uncertain. Germline CDR1 reads GTSNPN; CDR2 reads SVGIG (reference sequence). Trimming removed 4 bases at V and 1 base at J, with 7 bases between. The CDR3 covers 12 residues. DNA of the CDR3: TGTGCCTGGACGACGGTTAACTATGGCTACACCTTC. This codes for CAWTTVNYGYTF.

The chain employs TRBV27 and TRBJ2-2, with 8 bases fitting TRBD2. Trimming cost V 2 bases and J 2 bases; bases outside gene matches: 4. The CDR3 has 16 residues. Germline loops: CDR1 MNHEY, CDR2 SMNVEV (reference sequence). This chain's CDR3 is CASSLRSGGNTGELFF. CDR3 DNA sequence: TGTGCCAGCAGTTTAAGGAGCGGGGGAAACACCGGGGAGCTGTTTTTT.

This clone was seen a single time. The chain combines TRBV6-5 with TRBJ2-1; D call uncertain. The ends were cut back, 0 bases at V and 2 bases at J, with 11 bases in the middle. This CDR3 is 16 amino acids long. Germline V lookup: CDR1 MNHEY, CDR2 SVGAGI. The chain's CDR3 is CASSYSSGGTYNEQFF. The CDR3 DNA reads TGTGCCAGCAGTTACTCGTCCGGCGGTACCTACAATGAGCAGTTCTTC.

This chain links TRBV6-1 with TRBJ1-2; 12 positions match TRBD1. After removal of 7 bases from V and 7 bases from J, the junction contained 7 bases not matched to a gene. This CDR3 comprises 14 residues. The germline gives CDR1 MNHNS, CDR2 SASEGT. CDR3 in amino acids: CASNAGTGGRGYTF. CDR3 coding DNA: TGTGCCAGCAATGCCGGGACAGGGGGCCGTGGCTACACCTTC.

This clone has only one observation. This chain uses TRBV15 with TRBJ2-4, with a possible D match to TRBD2 (7 bases). The CDR3 runs to 14 residues. The V end lost 9 bases, the J end lost 8 bases, and 20 bases lay between the germline ends. CDR1 is LNHNV, CDR2 YYDKDF, per germline (reference sequence). CDR3 DNA: TGTGCCACTGGGGGGGGCGGAGGAAGGGACATTCAGTACTTC. Translating it yields CATGGGGGRDIQYF.

The chain uses TRBV7-6 and TRBJ2-3; D gene ambiguous. Germline assignment: CDR1 SGHVS and CDR2 FNYEAQ. This CDR3 spans 13 amino acids. V was trimmed by 6 bases and J by 4 bases, leaving 11 bases between them. CDR3 amino acids: CASRASSSDTQYF. The CDR3 DNA is TGTGCCAGCAGGGCCTCTAGTTCAGATACGCAGTATTTT.

Written as DNA, the CDR3 is TGTGCCAGCAGCTTAACTTCTAGCGAGACAGATACGCAGTATTTT. Translated: CASSLTSSETDTQYF. The chain is built from TRBV7-3 and TRBJ2-3, with a possible D match to TRBD2 (6 bases). V lost 0 bases and J 3 bases, leaving 10 bases between the germline ends. CDR1 and CDR2 (germline): SGHTA, FQGTGA. There are 15 residues in the CDR3.

This clone was observed many times. This chain connects TRBV6-5 to TRBJ1-2, with a weak D call TRBD1 (6 bases). The CDR3 has 13 residues. Germline V gene sequence: CDR1 MNHEY, CDR2 SVGAGI. Trimming removed 6 bases at V and 3 bases at J, with 11 bases between. The DNA for the CDR3 is TGTGCCAGCAGGAGACAGGTGGACTATGGCTACACCTTC. Amino acids: CASRRQVDYGYTF.

This clone was counted only a few times. The J gene is TRBJ2-7, the V gene TRBV7-2, with 9 bases that match TRBD1. The CDR3 has 14 amino acids. With V trimmed by 3 bases and J by 2 bases, 2 bases remained unmatched. Germline-derived CDR1 and CDR2 are SGHTA and FQGNSA. The CDR3 DNA is TGTGCCAGCAGCTTCAGGACAGGGGCCTACGAGCAGTACTTC. It translates to CASSFRTGAYEQYF.

The chain's CDR3 is CASSDTGTSLIYEQYF. For the CDR3, the DNA is TGTGCCAGCAGTGACACCGGGACTAGCCTCATCTACGAGCAGTACTTC. The chain is built from TRBV6-1 and TRBJ2-7, with TRBD2 matching 9 bases. The CDR3 spans 16 residues. V lost 3 bases and J lost 3; bases outside the gene matches: 9. Germline lookup yields CDR1 MNHNS and CDR2 SASEGT.

The gene calls are TRBV6-1 and TRBJ1-4; D is ambiguous. This CDR3 comprises 14 residues. Trimming took off 0 bases at V and 7 bases at J, with 9 bases between the two ends. The germline CDR1 and CDR2 sequences are MNHNS and SASEGT. DNA for the CDR3: TGTGCCAGCAGTGAAGCAGTTTTCAGTGAAAAACTGTTTTTT. This encodes CASSEAVFSEKLFF.

Points on this clone: Additional DNA sequences in this sample encode the identical CDR3. The chain carries TRBV7-9 and TRBJ2-7; D gene unclear. V gave up 1 base and J gave up 3 bases, with 4 bases separating them. The CDR3 extends over 12 amino acids. From germline, CDR1 is SEHNR and CDR2 FQNEAQ (reference sequence). The CDR3 here is CASSLVGYEQYF. The DNA of the CDR3 is TGTGCCAGCAGCTTAGTCGGCTACGAGCAGTACTTC.

V and J are TRBV30 and TRBJ2-2; D not certain. Trimming removed 2 bases from V and 4 bases from J, with 8 bases in between. Germline-derived CDR1 and CDR2 are GTSNPN and SVGIG (reference sequence). There are 13 residues in the CDR3. CDR3 region: CAWSLGLTGELFF. In nucleotides, the CDR3 is TGTGCCTGGAGTTTGGGCCTCACCGGGGAGCTGTTTTTT.

This clone was found many times. The CDR3 is CASSLSQAYEQYF. The CDR3 bases are TGTGCCAGCAGCTTAAGTCAGGCCTACGAGCAGTACTTC. The rearrangement links TRBV7-6 to TRBJ2-7; no definite D call. The CDR3 length is 13 residues. V lost 2 bases to trimming and J lost 2 bases, with 7 bases between them. CDR1 and CDR2 (germline): SGHVS, FNYEAQ.

The chain carries TRBV28 and TRBJ2-5, with D unclear. CDR1 is MDHEN and CDR2 is SYDVKM in the germline V gene. CDR3 length equals 17 residues. Trimming shortened V by 5 bases and J by 4 bases, and 23 bases separated the two germline ends. The CDR3 bases are TGTGCCAGCAGTATGAGCCACAGATCAAGATATAGAGAGACCCAGTACTTC. It encodes CASSMSHRSRYRETQYF.

There are a few counts of this clone. This chain uses TRBV19 with TRBJ1-2, with D hard to call. The CDR3 runs 12 residues. Per the germline V gene, CDR1 is LNHDA and CDR2 is SQIVND (reference sequence). Trimming took off 2 bases at V and 8 bases at J, with 9 bases between the two ends. The CDR3 is CASSINSRGYTF. CDR3 nucleotides: TGTGCCAGTAGTATAAACAGTCGCGGCTACACCTTC.

The rearrangement links TRBV2 to TRBJ1-2, with TRBD1 matching 8 bases. This CDR3 is built from 13 residues. Unmatched junction bases numbered 5, after V lost 6 bases and J lost 5 bases. CDR1 is SNHLY and CDR2 is FYNNEI in the germline V gene. The CDR3 coding sequence is TGTGCCAGCAGCCCGGACAGGGTATATGGCTACACCTTC. It codes for CASSPDRVYGYTF.

V is TRBV7-9 and J is TRBJ2-5; D might be TRBD2 (6 bases). The V gene's germline CDR1 is SEHNR and CDR2 FQNEAQ (reference sequence). This CDR3 contains 15 residues. The V end was cut by 4 bases, the J end by 4 bases, with 16 bases between. CDR3 in amino acids: CASSSREVAAETQYF. The CDR3 DNA is TGTGCCAGCAGCTCCCGAGAGGTAGCGGCAGAGACCCAGTACTTC.

This clone was found a few times. Other DNA sequences in this sample translate to the same CDR3. This rearrangement joins TRBV5-1 to TRBJ2-1, with 7 bases lining up with TRBD1. The germline gives CDR1 SGHRS, CDR2 YFSETQ. The CDR3 spans 14 residues. Unmatched junction bases numbered 2, after V lost 0 bases and J lost 5 bases. CDR3 nucleotides: TGCGCCAGCAGCTTGGGTCAGGGGGACAATGAGCAGTTCTTC. Its translation is CASSLGQGDNEQFF.

J is TRBJ1-6 and V is TRBV28, with a possible D match to TRBD1 (6 bases). Trimming took off 5 bases at V and 8 bases at J, with 16 bases between the two ends. Germline V gene data show CDR1 as MDHEN and CDR2 as SYDVKM. The CDR3 is made up of 15 amino acids. CDR3 DNA: TGTGCCAGCAGTACTTCCGGGGGGCGGTATTCACCCCTCCACTTT. It encodes CASSTSGGRYSPLHF.